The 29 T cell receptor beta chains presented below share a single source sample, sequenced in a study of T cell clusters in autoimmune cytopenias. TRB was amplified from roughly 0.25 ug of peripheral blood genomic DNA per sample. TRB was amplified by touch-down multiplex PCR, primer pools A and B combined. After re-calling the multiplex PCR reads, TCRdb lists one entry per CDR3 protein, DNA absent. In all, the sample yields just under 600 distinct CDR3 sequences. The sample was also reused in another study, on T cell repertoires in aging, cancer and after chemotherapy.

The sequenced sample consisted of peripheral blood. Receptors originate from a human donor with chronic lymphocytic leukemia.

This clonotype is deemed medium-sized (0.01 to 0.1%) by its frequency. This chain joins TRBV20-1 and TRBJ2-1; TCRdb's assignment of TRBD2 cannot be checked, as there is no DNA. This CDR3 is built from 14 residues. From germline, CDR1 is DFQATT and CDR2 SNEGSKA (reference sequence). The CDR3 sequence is CSARRVSGSNEQFF.

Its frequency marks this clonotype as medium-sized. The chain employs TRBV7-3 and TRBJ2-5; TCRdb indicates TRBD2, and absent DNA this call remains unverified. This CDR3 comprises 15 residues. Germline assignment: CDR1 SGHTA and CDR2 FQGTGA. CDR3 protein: CASISAAGGGETQYF.

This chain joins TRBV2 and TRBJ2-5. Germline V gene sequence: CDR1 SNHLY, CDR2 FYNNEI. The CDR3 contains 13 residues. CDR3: CASSYGRGETQYF.

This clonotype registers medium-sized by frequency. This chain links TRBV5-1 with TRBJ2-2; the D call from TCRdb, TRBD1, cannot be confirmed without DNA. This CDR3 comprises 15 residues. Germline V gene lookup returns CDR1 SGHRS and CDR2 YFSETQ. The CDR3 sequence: CASSLLGQAGGELFF.

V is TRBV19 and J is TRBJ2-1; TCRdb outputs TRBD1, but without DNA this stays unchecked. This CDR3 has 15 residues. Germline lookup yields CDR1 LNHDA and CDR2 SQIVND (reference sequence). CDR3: CASIKDRGNYNEQFF.

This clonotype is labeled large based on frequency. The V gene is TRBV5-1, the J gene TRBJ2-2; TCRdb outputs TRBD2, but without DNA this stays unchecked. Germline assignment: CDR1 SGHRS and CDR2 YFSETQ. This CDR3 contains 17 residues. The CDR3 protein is CASSLGLAGGHTGELFF.

The CDR3 is CASSSAGGTSGSNEQFF. The rearrangement uses TRBV11-1 and TRBJ2-1; TCRdb designates TRBD2, a call that cannot be tested without DNA. The CDR3 totals 17 residues. Germline values: CDR1 SGHAT, CDR2 FQDESV (reference sequence). The whole variable domain, remainder taken from reference TRBV11-1 and TRBJ2-1, is EAEVAQSPRYKITEKSQAVAFWCDPISGHATLYWYRQILGQGPELLVQFQDESVVDDSQLPKDRFSAERLKGVDSTLKIQPAELGDSAMYLCASSSAGGTSGSNEQFFGPGTRLTVL.

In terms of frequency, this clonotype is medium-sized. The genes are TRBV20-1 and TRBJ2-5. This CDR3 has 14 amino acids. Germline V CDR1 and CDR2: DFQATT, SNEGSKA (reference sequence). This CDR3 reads CSARDRVDQETQYF.

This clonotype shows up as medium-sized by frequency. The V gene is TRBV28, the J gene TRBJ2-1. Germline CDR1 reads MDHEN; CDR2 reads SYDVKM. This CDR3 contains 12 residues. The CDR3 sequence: CASRGSYNEQFF.

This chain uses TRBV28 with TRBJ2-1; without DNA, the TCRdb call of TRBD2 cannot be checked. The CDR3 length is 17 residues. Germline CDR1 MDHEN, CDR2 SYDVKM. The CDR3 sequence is CASSRDPSGPTYNEQFF.

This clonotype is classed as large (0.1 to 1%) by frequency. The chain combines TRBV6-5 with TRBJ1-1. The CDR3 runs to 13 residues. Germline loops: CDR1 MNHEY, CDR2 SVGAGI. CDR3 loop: CASSYEGWTEAFF.

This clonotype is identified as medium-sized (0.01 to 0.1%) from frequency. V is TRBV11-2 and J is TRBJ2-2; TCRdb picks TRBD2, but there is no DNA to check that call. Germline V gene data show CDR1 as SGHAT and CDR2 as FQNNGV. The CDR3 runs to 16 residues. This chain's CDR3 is CASKPRLDSLTGELFF. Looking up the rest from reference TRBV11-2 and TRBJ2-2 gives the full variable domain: EAGVAQSPRYKIIEKRQSVAFWCNPISGHATLYWYQQILGQGPKLLIQFQNNGVVDDSQLPKDRFSAERLKGVDSTLKIQPAKLEDSAVYLCASKPRLDSLTGELFFGEGSRLTVL.

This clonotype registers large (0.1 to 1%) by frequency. CDR3 residues: CASSQSGTSRDYGYTF. This chain uses TRBV19 with TRBJ1-2. The germline gives CDR1 LNHDA, CDR2 SQIVND (reference sequence). This CDR3 is 16 amino acids long.

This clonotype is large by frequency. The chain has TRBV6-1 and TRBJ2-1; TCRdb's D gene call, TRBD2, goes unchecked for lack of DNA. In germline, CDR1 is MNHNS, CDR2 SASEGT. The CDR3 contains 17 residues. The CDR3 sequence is CASPRASGSWAYNEQFF.

The CDR3: CASREITGGLTDTQYF. This chain joins TRBV4-1 and TRBJ2-3; TCRdb's D call, TRBD1, is unchecked because there is no DNA. Germline V lookup: CDR1 MGHRA, CDR2 YSYEKL. The CDR3 covers 16 residues.

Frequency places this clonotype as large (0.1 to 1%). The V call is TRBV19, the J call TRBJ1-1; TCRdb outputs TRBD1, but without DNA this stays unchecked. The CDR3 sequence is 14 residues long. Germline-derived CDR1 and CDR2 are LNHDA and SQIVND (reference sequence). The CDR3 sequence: CASSTQGAGTEAFF.

CDR3: CASSPFASGWAVETQYF. This rearrangement joins TRBV27 to TRBJ2-5; TCRdb's assignment of TRBD2 cannot be checked, as there is no DNA. This CDR3 has 17 residues. The germline V gene has CDR1 MNHEY and CDR2 SMNVEV (reference sequence).

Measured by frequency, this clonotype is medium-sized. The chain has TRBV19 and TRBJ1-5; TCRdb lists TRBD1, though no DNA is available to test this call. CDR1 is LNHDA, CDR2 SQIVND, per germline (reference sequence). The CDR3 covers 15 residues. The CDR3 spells CASSTVGQAYQPQHF.

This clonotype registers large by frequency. The CDR3 protein is CAIIPGLAGDMSNEQFF. V gene TRBV10-3 combines with J gene TRBJ2-1; TCRdb's D call, TRBD2, is unchecked because there is no DNA. The length of the CDR3 is 17 residues. CDR1 and CDR2 from the germline V gene are ENHRY and SYGVKD.

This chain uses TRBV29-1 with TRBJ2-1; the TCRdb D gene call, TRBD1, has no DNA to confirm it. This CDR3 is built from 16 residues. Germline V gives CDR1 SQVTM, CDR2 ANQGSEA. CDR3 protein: CSVEAGDRRSYNEQFF.

The chain's CDR3 is CASSGQIETQYF. The rearrangement uses TRBV2 and TRBJ2-5; with no DNA, the TCRdb D assignment of TRBD1 cannot be verified. This CDR3 is built from 12 residues. Germline-derived CDR1 and CDR2 are SNHLY and FYNNEI.

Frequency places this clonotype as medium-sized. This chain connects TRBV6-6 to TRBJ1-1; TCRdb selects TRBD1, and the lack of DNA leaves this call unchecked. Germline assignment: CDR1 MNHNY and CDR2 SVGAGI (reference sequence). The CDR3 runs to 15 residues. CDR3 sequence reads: CVSRGETGLATEAFF.

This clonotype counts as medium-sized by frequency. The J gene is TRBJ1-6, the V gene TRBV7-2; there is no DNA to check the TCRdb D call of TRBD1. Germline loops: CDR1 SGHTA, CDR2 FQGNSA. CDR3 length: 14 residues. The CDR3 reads CASSLTGLSSPLHF.

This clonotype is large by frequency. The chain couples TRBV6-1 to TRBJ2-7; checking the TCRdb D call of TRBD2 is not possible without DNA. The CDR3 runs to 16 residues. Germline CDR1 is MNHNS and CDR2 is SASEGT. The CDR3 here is CASSEAVAGFSYEQYF.

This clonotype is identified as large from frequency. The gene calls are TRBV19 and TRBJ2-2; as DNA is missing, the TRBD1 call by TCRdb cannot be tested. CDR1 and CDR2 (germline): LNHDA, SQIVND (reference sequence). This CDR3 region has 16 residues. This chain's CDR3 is CASSIGGTSNTGELFF.

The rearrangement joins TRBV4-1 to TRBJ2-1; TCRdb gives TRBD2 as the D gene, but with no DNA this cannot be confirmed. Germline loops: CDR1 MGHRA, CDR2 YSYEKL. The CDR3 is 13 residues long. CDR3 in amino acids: CASSQAPSGNLFF.

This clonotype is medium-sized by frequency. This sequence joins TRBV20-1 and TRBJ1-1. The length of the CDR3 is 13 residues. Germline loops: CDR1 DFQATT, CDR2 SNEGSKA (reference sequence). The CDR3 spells CSARDSGGTEAFF.

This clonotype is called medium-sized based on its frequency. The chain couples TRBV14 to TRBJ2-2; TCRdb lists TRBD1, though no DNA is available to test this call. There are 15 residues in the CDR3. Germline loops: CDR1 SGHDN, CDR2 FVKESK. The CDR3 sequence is CASSHGTGNTGELFF.

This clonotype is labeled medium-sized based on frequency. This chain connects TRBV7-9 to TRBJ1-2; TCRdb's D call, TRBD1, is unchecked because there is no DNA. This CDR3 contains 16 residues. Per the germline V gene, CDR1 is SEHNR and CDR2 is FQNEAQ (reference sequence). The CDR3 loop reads CASSSSGTGFFYGYTF.